Included here is one TCR beta chain sequence, with context. Its specificity is not known. The sample belongs to a study of T cell responses to AZD1222 COVID-19 vaccine. Study-wide findings and caveats: Clonal diversity was possibly underestimated, and the donors were mostly white British, with more females.

Samples with a second dose at about 4 or about 12 weeks were pooled together. The repertoire was sequenced with immunoSEQ multiplex PCR; TCRdb's copy has only in-frame clones and lacks some. This sample yields about 110,000 clones, of which about nine tenths are seen a single time; 7.5% to 9.5% belongs to the top ten. Germline CDR1 reads SGHTA; CDR2 reads FQGNSA. Trimming pared 8 bases from V and 2 bases from J, leaving 11 bases between. This CDR3 contains 13 residues. This sequence joins TRBV7-2 and TRBJ2-3; no reliable D call. The sample was peripheral blood, taken 28 days after the second AZD1222 dose. The sequence derives from an adult who received the AZD1222 COVID-19 vaccine. The CDR3 sequence: CASQPDYTDTQYF. CDR3 sequence (DNA): TGTGCCAGCCAGCCAGATTACACAGATACGCAGTATTTT.